This entry concerns a single T cell receptor beta chain. Its antigen is currently unknown. Sample barcodes and UMIs were carried by the TCR alpha and TCR beta cDNA libraries that 5'RACE generated with constant-segment primers. TCRdb processed the 5' RACE reads anew with MiXCR; each CDR3 protein has one entry. The data show 300,000 to 350,000 distinct CDR3 sequences, roughly an eighth seen once. This specimen comes from a study of T-cell memory formation after mild COVID-19. Whole-study findings and limits: Clones shrinking between day 15 and 85 showed a balanced CD4/CD8 split, and those that grew later tilted toward CD4+. Still unconfirmed is whether the second-wave clones peaking on day 37 recognized SARS-CoV-2. The CD4+ clones that contracted clustered mainly within CM and EM, and the CD8+ clones concentrated in EMRA.

Trimming cost V 4 bases and J 4 bases, with 11 bases left between them. Germline values: CDR1 LNHDA, CDR2 SQIVND (reference sequence). This CDR3 is built from 14 residues. Sequenced: PBMCs or a T cell subset sorted from them (not recorded which). V is TRBV19 and J is TRBJ2-1, with D maybe TRBD2 (5 bases). This receptor was identified in a man aged 18 to 29 who had mild COVID-19 (a few samples of this study predate the infection). Cell type and time point are not known. The CDR3 DNA reads TGTGCCAGTAGTACCCGGGGTTCTTACAATGAGCAGTTCTTC. It is translated as CASSTRGSYNEQFF.